The present T cell receptor (beta chain) was sequenced within a study of CD8 T cells in ankylosing spondylitis. Note on this clonotype: What it recognizes is unknown.

Study results and limitations: Reportedly, disease-linked clones are significantly enriched in ankylosing spondylitis patients' matched synovial fluid. Past research had described some motif variants in reactive arthritis synovial fluid and blood. Typical of ankylosing spondylitis blood, it appeared, was a TCR beta motif of roughly eight highly homologous variants. Peripheral blood samples showed relatively rare disease-linked clones, and these clones were CD8+.

The CDR3 sequence is 13 residues long. The V and J ends lost 3 bases and 4 bases respectively, with 10 bases between them. Looked up from germline, CDR1 is SGHTA and CDR2 is FQGNSA. Preparation of TCR beta libraries was done by quantitative 5'-RACE with molecular barcodes. MiXCR was run by TCRdb on the 5' RACE reads, yielding one entry per CDR3 protein. The sample includes roughly 90,000 distinct CDR3 sequences, about 8.3% of them seen just once. This sequence joins TRBV7-2 and TRBJ2-7; D is unresolved. Specimen: blood, either unsorted or a sorted T cell fraction (not recorded which). The receptor was derived from a male donor with ankylosing spondylitis. CDR3 in amino acids: CASSFGLRYEQYV. The CDR3 coding sequence is TGTGCCAGCAGCTTTGGTCTGAGGTACGAGCAGTACGTC.